This is a list of T cell receptor beta chains from one sample in a study of blood T cell repertoires in COVID-19. Repertoires were generated with immunoSEQ multiplex PCR, while TCRdb's copy carries only in-frame clones and drops some. This repertoire shows roughly 200,000 clones, 80% to 85% found once; its top ten account for roughly 12%. The material sequenced was peripheral blood. Receptors were obtained from a woman older than 75 with COVID-19, enrolled during active disease. Each CDR3 is given with its conserved first and last residue. Fields, in order: J gene, V gene, CDR3 protein.

j_call: TRBJ1-3; v_call: TRBV20-1; cdr3_aa: CSASKGGSDTIYF
j_call: TRBJ1-1; v_call: TRBV18; cdr3_aa: CASSPLSRDTEAFF
j_call: TRBJ2-7; v_call: TRBV6-5; cdr3_aa: CASSYNRGYEQYF
j_call: TRBJ2-7; v_call: TRBV10-3; cdr3_aa: CAIRGDGGDNEQYF
j_call: TRBJ2-7; v_call: TRBV5-1; cdr3_aa: CASIQAYEQYF
j_call: TRBJ1-5; v_call: TRBV5-6; cdr3_aa: CASSLGGVQPQHF
j_call: TRBJ1-4; v_call: TRBV11-3; cdr3_aa: CASSPGGAVEKLFF
j_call: TRBJ2-3; v_call: TRBV19; cdr3_aa: CASSIPSDTQYF
j_call: TRBJ1-4; v_call: TRBV2; cdr3_aa: CASSLTVYNEKLFF
j_call: TRBJ1-5; v_call: TRBV11-2; cdr3_aa: CASSLVSGQPQHF
j_call: TRBJ2-1; v_call: TRBV10-3; cdr3_aa: CAISGLGTSGSESVYNEQFF
j_call: TRBJ1-2; v_call: TRBV21-1; cdr3_aa: CASPRGYGYTF
j_call: TRBJ1-1; v_call: TRBV3-1/TRBV3-2; cdr3_aa: CASSQGQGGTEAFF
j_call: TRBJ1-5; v_call: TRBV29-1; cdr3_aa: CSVGLDSNQPQHF
j_call: TRBJ1-2; v_call: TRBV7-9; cdr3_aa: CASSLTGGGQGYTF
j_call: TRBJ1-1; v_call: TRBV16; cdr3_aa: CASSQSSGSGTEAFF
j_call: TRBJ2-1; v_call: TRBV2; cdr3_aa: CASSASGAGVLGEQFF
j_call: TRBJ2-7; v_call: TRBV5-8; cdr3_aa: CASSLYPYEQYF
j_call: TRBJ1-1; v_call: TRBV7-6; cdr3_aa: CASSLDGRVGGGTEAFF
j_call: TRBJ2-2; v_call: TRBV19; cdr3_aa: CASSMGQGASGELFF
j_call: TRBJ1-2; v_call: TRBV19; cdr3_aa: CASSIQALNYGYTF
j_call: TRBJ2-1; v_call: TRBV7-9; cdr3_aa: CASRQTGRGEYNEQFF
j_call: TRBJ2-5; v_call: TRBV13; cdr3_aa: CASSLGFQETQYF
j_call: TRBJ2-3; v_call: TRBV5-1; cdr3_aa: CASSYSGGAPDTQYF
j_call: TRBJ2-1; v_call: TRBV9; cdr3_aa: CASSLRQGHSNEQFF
j_call: TRBJ2-7; v_call: TRBV30; cdr3_aa: CAWTRTGLEWDEQYF